The 15 T cell receptor beta chains below come from one sample, sequenced in a study of blood T cell repertoires in COVID-19. Measured with immunoSEQ multiplex PCR; TCRdb has only the in-frame clones, and not every one. The sample yields around 300,000 clones, approximately 85% seen once. Material for sequencing was peripheral blood. All receptors derive from a woman in her 70s with acute or convalescent COVID-19.

This clone has more than one count but fewer than ten. V and J are TRBV3-1 (or the pseudogene TRBV3-2) and TRBJ1-2, with no clear D. V gave up 1 base and J gave up 5 bases, with 14 bases separating them. The V gene's germline CDR1 is LGHDT and CDR2 YNNKEL (reference sequence). CDR3 length: 15 residues. The CDR3 sequence: CASSQVGTVTYGYTF. The CDR3 DNA sequence: TGTGCCAGCAGCCAAGTCGGAACAGTAACTTATGGCTACACCTTC.

V is TRBV11-2 and J is TRBJ1-4, with TRBD1 as a possible D gene (5 bases). The CDR3 has 16 amino acids. Germline V gives CDR1 SGHAT, CDR2 FQNNGV. Trimming cost V 2 bases and J 8 bases, with 18 bases left between them. The CDR3 DNA sequence: TGTGCCAGCAGCTTAAATTGGACACCGAAGTCAGAAAAACTGTTTTTT. Encoded protein: CASSLNWTPKSEKLFF. The entire variable domain, with the rest obtained from reference TRBV11-2 and TRBJ1-4, is as follows: EAGVAQSPRYKIIEKRQSVAFWCNPISGHATLYWYQQILGQGPKLLIQFQNNGVVDDSQLPKDRFSAERLKGVDSTLKIQPAKLEDSAVYLCASSLNWTPKSEKLFFGSGTQLSVL.

The chain joins TRBV7-9 to TRBJ1-1; 9 positions agree with TRBD1. This CDR3 region has 14 residues. Losses at the gene ends were 5 bases for V and 8 bases for J; bases not matched to a gene: 9. Germline-derived CDR1 and CDR2 are SEHNR and FQNEAQ (reference sequence). The CDR3 sequence is CASSPGQGWIEAFF. The CDR3 nucleotides are TGTGCCAGCAGCCCAGGACAGGGGTGGATCGAAGCTTTCTTT.

The genes are TRBV15 and TRBJ1-5, with D tentatively TRBD1 (5 bases). V was cut by 5 bases and J by 6 bases, with 8 bases left in between. Germline assignment: CDR1 LNHNV and CDR2 YYDKDF (reference sequence). The CDR3 has 12 amino acids. The CDR3 DNA reads TGTGCCACCAGCCTGGGGGGTCAGCCCCAGCATTTT. Its translation: CATSLGGQPQHF.

A few counts support this clone. The chain employs TRBV5-4 and TRBJ2-5; 9 bases line up with TRBD2. Per germline, CDR1 SGHNT and CDR2 YYREEE (reference sequence). This CDR3 is 13 amino acids long. V trimming: 9 bases; J trimming: 5 bases; junction bases outside the gene matches: 8. DNA for the CDR3: TGTGCCACCGCCCTAGCGGGGAGGGAGACCCAGTACTTC. Translated, it gives CATALAGRETQYF.

This clone occurred once. V and J are TRBV7-9 and TRBJ1-6; 9 nucleotides match TRBD1. This CDR3 spans 16 amino acids. CDR1 is SEHNR, CDR2 FQNEAQ, per germline (reference sequence). J gave up 8 bases and V 4 bases, and 9 bases lay outside the gene matches. This CDR3 is CASSSDLDRGYSPLHF. The CDR3 bases are TGTGCCAGCAGCTCCGACTTGGACAGGGGTTATTCACCCCTCCACTTT.

V gene TRBV3-1 (or the pseudogene TRBV3-2) combines with J gene TRBJ2-3; weak D call: TRBD2 (6 bases). The length of the CDR3 is 13 residues. Trimming cost V 11 bases and J 2 bases, with 14 bases left between them. Germline V lookup: CDR1 LGHDT, CDR2 YNNKEL (reference sequence). CDR3 residues: CACSGTFTDTQYF. The CDR3 nucleotides are TGTGCCTGCTCAGGGACTTTCACAGATACGCAGTATTTT.

The chain joins TRBV6-1 to TRBJ2-1; tentatively, D is TRBD1 (5 bases). The V end was cut by 2 bases, the J end by 7 bases, with 15 bases between. Germline values: CDR1 MNHNS, CDR2 SASEGT. The CDR3 runs to 15 residues. The CDR3 sequence is CASSELRGPSNEQFF. The CDR3 coding sequence is TGTGCCAGCAGTGAACTAAGGGGTCCCTCTAATGAGCAGTTCTTC.

The CDR3, as DNA: TGTGCCAGCAGCCGTCGTAGCGGGGGCAATGAGCAGTTCTTC. Its translation is CASSRRSGGNEQFF. This chain uses TRBV3-1 (or the pseudogene TRBV3-2) with TRBJ2-1, with TRBD2 matching over 9 bases. Germline V CDR1 and CDR2: LGHDT, YNNKEL (reference sequence). The CDR3 consists of 14 residues. The J segment lost 6 bases and the V segment lost 4 bases, leaving 4 bases of the junction unmatched.

With regard to this clone: Mismatch with germline at one junction end may stem from a read error. The chain is built from TRBV5-1 and TRBJ1-2; D is undetermined. The CDR3 is 14 amino acids. Germline CDR1 SGHRS, CDR2 YFSETQ. The CDR3 spells CASSLGFENYGYTF. The CDR3 region has the DNA TGCGCCAGCAGTTTGGGTTTTGAGAACTATGGCTACACCTTC.

Note on this clone: Its ends do not fully match the called genes, so a read error is possible. This chain connects TRBV7-3 to TRBJ2-1; 9 bases are shared with TRBD1. Germline V lookup: CDR1 SGHTA, CDR2 FQGTGA. CDR3 length: 15 amino acids. CDR3 loop: CASSLTRTGGSEQFF. CDR3 bases: TGTGCCAGCAGCCTAACGCGAACAGGGGGCAGTGAGCAGTTCTTC.

The chain employs TRBV19 and TRBJ1-2; 9 bases are a match to TRBD1. Trimming took 5 bases from V and 3 from J; bases not matched to a gene: 1. Germline V gene sequence: CDR1 LNHDA, CDR2 SQIVND (reference sequence). CDR3 length: 13 amino acids. DNA for the CDR3: TGTGCCAGTAGTTGGGACAGGGACTATGGCTACACCTTC. Its protein product is CASSWDRDYGYTF.

The table lists this clone with a few counts. The rearrangement uses TRBV6-2 or TRBV6-3 and TRBJ2-3; no definite D call. V gave up 4 bases and J gave up 3 bases, with 5 bases separating them. The CDR3 covers 12 residues. Germline V lookup: CDR1 MNHEY, CDR2 SVGEGT. CDR3 sequence: CASSSVTDTQYF. The CDR3 nucleotides are TGTGCCAGCAGTTCCGTTACAGATACGCAGTATTTT.

This chain links TRBV5-1 with TRBJ2-1; D might be TRBD1 (5 bases). Trimming cost V 0 bases and J 6 bases, with 10 bases left between them. CDR3 length: 14 residues. Germline CDR1 is SGHRS and CDR2 is YFSETQ. The CDR3 reads CASSLGGRGNEQFF. CDR3 coding DNA: TGCGCCAGCAGCTTGGGGGGCCGAGGCAATGAGCAGTTCTTC.

This CDR3 is CASSQGEDTEAFF. DNA for the CDR3: TGTGCCAGCAGCCAAGGAGAGGACACTGAAGCTTTCTTT. The rearrangement links TRBV4-2 to TRBJ1-1; D ambiguous. V lost 1 base and J 3 bases, leaving 6 bases between the germline ends. This CDR3 is 13 amino acids long. Per the germline V gene, CDR1 is LGHNA and CDR2 is YNFKEQ.